The text below deals with one TCR beta chain. This clonotype was counted at least ten times. Its antigen target is currently unknown. Base qualities are missing; no much larger clone stands one base away. The library was obtained by PCR. Data came from an Illumina HiSeq 2500. TCR library preparation used molecular barcoding, with unique molecular identifiers applied to normalize quantification of the TCRbeta repertoire. TCRdb reprocessing: public reads trimmed at Q25 with fastp, clones called with MiXCR, in-frame beta chains kept. For every CDR3 protein sequence, its rows merge into one entry that carries the most common genes and DNA. This sample lists 490,000 or so distinct CDR3 sequences; roughly a tenth were detected once. The ten largest clones add up to just over 2% of the sample. The treatment or condition label on this specimen signifies: allogeneic hematopoietic cell transplantation with graft depleted of TCRalphabeta T cells and CD19 B cells. The children who served as transplant recipients had been given grafts of TCRalphabeta/CD19-depleted allogeneic hematopoietic cells.

These data originate in a study of T-cell reconstitution after alpha-beta-depleted transplantation in children (dated by TCRdb to 2016 to 2017). Broadly, across the study: Using TCR repertoire profiling, the study followed T-cell immune reconstitution in a quantitative way in children after TCRalphabeta/CD19-depleted allogeneic hematopoietic cell transplantation.

Including the terminal cysteine and phenylalanine, the CDR3 comprises 14 residues. The kept DNA is CDR3 alone, 42 bases in frame from the first base. V is clipped by 1 base and J by 5 bases, and the sequence between their germline boundaries is 9 bases long. The full study reports these points: Apparently early alphabetaT-cell count recovery about two months after transplant reportedly relied on only several hundred rapidly expanded clones derived from non-depleted graft cells. In some patients, the high TCRbeta diversity seen at day 60 was put down to recipient T cells and intrathymic progenitors that had survived conditioning. Hyperexpanded clone frequencies declined over subsequent months; after one year, T-cell counts and TCRbeta diversity were mostly attributed to newly produced T cells.

The receptor chain draws on TRBV12-3 or TRBV12-4 and TRBJ1-5; TRBD1 is a possible D gene, resting on 5 matching bases. This specimen was PBMCs, taken before TCRalphabeta/CD19-depleted stem cell transplant. The TCR was taken from a child under 10 years old with inherited bone marrow failure, due to receive a stem cell transplant. The DNA is as follows: TGTGCCAGCAGTTTAGAGGGGTCGCATCAGCCCCAGCATTTT. Translation gives CASSLEGSHQPQHF.